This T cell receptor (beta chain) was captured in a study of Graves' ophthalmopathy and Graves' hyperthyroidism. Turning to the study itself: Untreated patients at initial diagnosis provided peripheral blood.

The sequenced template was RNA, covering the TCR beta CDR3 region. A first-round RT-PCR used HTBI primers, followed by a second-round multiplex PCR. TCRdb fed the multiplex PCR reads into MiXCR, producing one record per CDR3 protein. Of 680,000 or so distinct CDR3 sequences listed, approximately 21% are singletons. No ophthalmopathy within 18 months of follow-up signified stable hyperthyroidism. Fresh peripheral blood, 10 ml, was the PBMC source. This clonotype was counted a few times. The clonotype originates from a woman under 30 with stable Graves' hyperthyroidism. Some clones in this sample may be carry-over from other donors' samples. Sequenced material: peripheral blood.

In DNA form, the CDR3 reads TGTGCCACCTCTCCGGGACGCCCACTCTACGAGCAGTACTTC. This codes for CATSPGRPLYEQYF. This sequence joins TRBV18 and TRBJ2-7; tentatively, D is TRBD1 or TRBD2 (5 bases each). The CDR3 has 14 amino acids. Germline assignment: CDR1 KGHSH and CDR2 LQKENI. With 10 bases removed from V and 3 bases from J, the gap between germline ends came to 19 bases.